The 30 T cell receptor beta chains reported below all come from one sample, sequenced in a study of early T cells in non-severe SARS-CoV-2 infection. Via MiXCR, TCRdb re-called the 5' RACE reads, giving one row per CDR3 protein. The sample has around 61,000 distinct CDR3 sequences; approximately 15% are singletons. Sequenced here: whole blood, sampled at baseline. Receptors were obtained from an adult who was a healthcare worker with PCR-confirmed SARS-CoV-2 infection or an uninfected control (not recorded which).

This clonotype has a handful of counts. This sequence joins TRBV20-1 and TRBJ2-7, with D possibly being TRBD1 (5 bases). The V and J ends lost 5 bases and 0 bases respectively, with 8 bases between them. Germline V gives CDR1 DFQATT, CDR2 SNEGSKA (reference sequence). The CDR3 has 12 amino acids. This CDR3 reads CSAEDNSYEQYF. DNA for the CDR3: TGCAGTGCTGAGGACAACTCCTACGAGCAGTACTTC.

This clonotype was recorded a few times. This chain connects TRBV5-5 to TRBJ2-7; 10 nucleotides align to TRBD1. Germline assignment: CDR1 SGHKS and CDR2 YYEKEE (reference sequence). The CDR3 has 12 amino acids. V lost 4 bases to trimming and J lost 5 bases; unmatched junction nucleotides: 0. CDR3 region: CASSGTGDEQYF. In nucleotides, the CDR3 is TGTGCCAGCAGCGGGACAGGGGACGAGCAGTACTTC.

As regards this clonotype: This may come from a read error, since a much larger clone is one base off. The J gene is TRBJ2-3, the V gene TRBV28; weak D call: TRBD1 (7 bases). The CDR3 consists of 15 residues. V was shortened by 6 bases and J by 0 bases, with 13 bases between the two germline ends. Germline CDR1 reads MDHEN; CDR2 reads SYDVKM. This CDR3 is CASRRRGLSTDTQYF. In nucleotides, the CDR3 is TGTGCCAGCAGGCGGAGGGGGCTCAGCACAGATACGCAGTATTTT.

The rearrangement uses TRBV2 and TRBJ2-4; D is unresolved. Trimming removed 6 bases from V and 0 bases from J, with 9 bases in between. CDR1 and CDR2 from the germline V gene are SNHLY and FYNNEI. The CDR3 totals 14 residues. The CDR3 sequence: CASRYRLAKNIQYF. CDR3 sequence (DNA): TGTGCCAGCAGATACAGATTAGCCAAAAACATTCAGTACTTC.

This clonotype appeared many times. The V call is TRBV28, the J call TRBJ2-3; D not certain. Germline CDR1 MDHEN, CDR2 SYDVKM. V was trimmed by 3 bases and J by 2 bases, leaving 15 bases between them. There are 16 residues in the CDR3. CDR3 amino acids: CASSFGGISTTDTQYF. The CDR3 DNA sequence: TGTGCCAGCAGTTTTGGTGGGATCTCCACCACAGATACGCAGTATTTT.

This clonotype was seen a handful of times. The chain uses TRBV6-6 and TRBJ1-2; D unclear. Trimming stripped 5 bases from V and 3 bases from J, with 13 bases between. This CDR3 region has 14 residues. The germline V gene encodes CDR1 MNHNY and CDR2 SVGAGI (reference sequence). The CDR3 sequence is CASSPDSSDYGYTF. CDR3 nucleotide sequence: TGTGCCAGCAGTCCTGACTCTAGTGACTATGGCTACACCTTC.

J is TRBJ2-7 and V is TRBV18; 15 positions agree with TRBD2. This CDR3 region has 15 residues. Germline trimming cut 3 bases from V and 7 bases from J; bases unmatched to any gene: 4. The germline V gene has CDR1 KGHSH and CDR2 LQKENI. The CDR3 reads CASSPGLAGGPEQYF. The CDR3 DNA follows: TGTGCCAGCTCACCCGGACTAGCGGGAGGGCCTGAGCAGTACTTC.

The chain carries TRBV6-1 and TRBJ2-7; no definite D call. Trimming removed 4 bases from V and 5 bases from J, with 3 bases in between. This CDR3 is 10 amino acids long. Germline values: CDR1 MNHNS, CDR2 SASEGT. This CDR3 is CASSVHEQYF. For the CDR3, the DNA is TGTGCCAGCAGTGTTCACGAGCAGTACTTC.

CDR3 loop: CASMKAGGTGREQYF. For the CDR3, the DNA is TGTGCCAGCATGAAAGCGGGAGGGACCGGGAGGGAGCAGTACTTC. The V and J genes are TRBV27 and TRBJ2-7; 10 bases match TRBD2. The germline V gene encodes CDR1 MNHEY and CDR2 SMNVEV (reference sequence). The CDR3 has 15 amino acids. V dropped 7 bases and J dropped 7; count of bases not matched to a gene: 13.

This chain joins TRBV12-3 or TRBV12-4 and TRBJ2-5; D may be TRBD1 (6 bases). This CDR3 has 15 residues. Trimming removed 5 bases at V and 5 bases at J, with 18 bases between. Written as DNA, the CDR3 is TGTGCCAGCAGTGATACAGGGTTATATGGGGAGACCCAGTACTTC. Its protein is CASSDTGLYGETQYF.

This clonotype has a count of ten or more. CDR3 region: CASSPGREAFF. CDR3 bases: TGTGCCAGCTCACCTGGACGTGAAGCTTTCTTT. This chain links TRBV18 with TRBJ1-1; D unresolved. The V end lost 3 bases, the J end lost 7 bases, and 6 bases lay between the germline ends. Germline CDR1 is KGHSH and CDR2 is LQKENI. This CDR3 is built from 11 residues.

This clonotype was seen only a few times. The CDR3 region has the DNA TGTGCCAGCATAGTGGGATCGAGACTAAACAATGAGCAGTTCTTC. Protein sequence: CASIVGSRLNNEQFF. The rearrangement uses TRBV28 and TRBJ2-1; D possibly corresponds to TRBD2 (5 bases). V was pared by 7 bases and J by 5 bases, with 18 bases between. Germline V gene sequence: CDR1 MDHEN, CDR2 SYDVKM. The CDR3 totals 15 residues. Drawing the rest from reference TRBV28 and TRBJ2-1, the complete variable domain is DVKVTQSSRYLVKRTGEKVFLECVQDMDHENMFWYRQDPGLGLRLIYFSYDVKMKEKGDIPEGYSVSREKKERFSLILESASTNQTSMYLCASIVGSRLNNEQFFGPGTRLTVL.

The chain couples TRBV6-6 to TRBJ2-3; a weak D match, TRBD1 (6 bases). With 7 bases removed from V and 8 bases from J, the gap between germline ends came to 13 bases. The CDR3 is 12 residues long. CDR1 is MNHNY and CDR2 is SVGAGI in the germline V gene (reference sequence). CDR3 sequence (DNA): TGTGCCAGCAAGGGGACAAAGGGTACGCAGTATTTT. Translating gives CASKGTKGTQYF.

This clonotype was found many times. This rearrangement joins TRBV6-1 to TRBJ1-5, with no clear D. Trimming took off 4 bases at V and 4 bases at J, with 8 bases between the two ends. The CDR3 loop spans 13 amino acids. Germline V gene lookup returns CDR1 MNHNS and CDR2 SASEGT. The CDR3 reads CASSGQENQPQHF. The CDR3 coding sequence is TGTGCCAGCAGTGGGCAGGAGAATCAGCCCCAGCATTTT.

This clonotype was recorded many times. The V call is TRBV29-1, the J call TRBJ2-3, with 8 bases matching TRBD1. CDR3 length: 14 amino acids. CDR1 and CDR2 from the germline V gene are SQVTM and ANQGSEA. The junction had 10 bases not matched to a gene; V was cut back by 6 bases and J by 5 bases. Here the CDR3 reads CSVIPDRVGDTQYF. CDR3 nucleotides: TGCAGCGTGATCCCGGACAGGGTCGGAGATACGCAGTATTTT.

This chain uses TRBV11-2 with TRBJ2-1; TRBD1 might be the D (6 bases). The CDR3 is 17 residues long. Per germline, CDR1 SGHAT and CDR2 FQNNGV. The ends were cut back, 5 bases at V and 1 base at J, with 18 bases in the middle. CDR3 sequence (DNA): TGTGCCAGCAGCGCCCGCAGGGGCTGGGAGTCCTACAATGAGCAGTTCTTC. It specifies CASSARRGWESYNEQFF.

This clonotype was seen more than once but under ten times. This chain uses TRBV19 with TRBJ2-4, with 12 positions matching TRBD1. CDR3 size: 17 residues. Unmatched junction bases numbered 6, after V lost 5 bases and J lost 1 base. Germline assignment: CDR1 LNHDA and CDR2 SQIVND (reference sequence). Written as DNA, the CDR3 is TGTGCCAGTAGTCAGGGACAGGGGGCTTTTGCCAAAAACATTCAGTACTTC. Translated: CASSQGQGAFAKNIQYF.

This clonotype was observed a handful of times. V and J are TRBV7-6 and TRBJ2-7; D gene uncertain. Trimming removed 3 bases from V and 5 bases from J, with 20 bases in between. The CDR3 totals 16 residues. Per germline, CDR1 SGHVS and CDR2 FNYEAQ. The CDR3: CASSFSPTSPRDEQYF. CDR3 DNA sequence: TGTGCCAGCAGCTTTTCCCCGACATCCCCCCGGGACGAGCAGTACTTC.

The V call is TRBV3-1, the J call TRBJ2-5, with D perhaps matching TRBD1 (5 bases). The CDR3 loop spans 14 amino acids. The germline V gene encodes CDR1 LGHDT and CDR2 YNNKEL (reference sequence). Trimming pared 0 bases from V and 5 bases from J, leaving 10 bases between. The CDR3 sequence: CASSQDEGVETQYF. The CDR3 DNA reads TGTGCCAGCAGCCAAGATGAAGGGGTTGAGACCCAGTACTTC.

The chain has TRBV6-1 and TRBJ2-1; a weak D match, TRBD2 (5 bases). Germline V gene sequence: CDR1 MNHNS, CDR2 SASEGT. Trimming stripped 2 bases from V and 5 bases from J, with 16 bases between. The CDR3 runs to 16 residues. This CDR3 reads CASSELARPADNEQFF. The CDR3 bases are TGTGCCAGCAGTGAACTAGCTCGACCGGCCGACAATGAGCAGTTCTTC.

This clonotype was observed at least ten times. CDR3 sequence: CASSLQGRDTEAFF. The DNA for the CDR3 is TGTGCCAGCTCGCTACAGGGCCGGGACACTGAAGCTTTCTTT. J is TRBJ1-1 and V is TRBV18, with D perhaps matching TRBD1 (6 bases). V gave up 6 bases and J gave up 3 bases, with 14 bases separating them. The CDR3 is 14 residues long. Germline CDR1 KGHSH, CDR2 LQKENI. The full variable domain, with the rest looked up from reference TRBV18 and TRBJ1-1, is NAGVMQNPRHLVRRRGQEARLRCSPMKGHSHVYWYRQLPEEGLKFMVYLQKENIIDESGMPKERFSAEFPKEGPSILRIQQVVRGDSAAYFCASSLQGRDTEAFFGQGTRLTVV.

The count of this clonotype is one. The gene calls are TRBV28 and TRBJ2-4; TRBD2 matches 8 bases. The germline CDR1 and CDR2 sequences are MDHEN and SYDVKM. Germline trimming cut 5 bases from V and 7 bases from J; bases unmatched to any gene: 16. The CDR3 loop spans 17 amino acids. The CDR3 protein is CASSPQLAGGHRNIQYF. The CDR3 coding sequence is TGTGCCAGCAGTCCTCAACTCGCGGGGGGCCATAGGAACATTCAGTACTTC.

Here the CDR3 DNA reads TGTGCCAGCAGCTTAGGGAGTGACTCCTACGAGCAGTACTTC. Encoded protein: CASSLGSDSYEQYF. The chain employs TRBV7-9 and TRBJ2-7; D uncertain. Deletions cut 1 base from V and 0 bases from J, with 7 bases between. This CDR3 region has 14 residues. CDR1 and CDR2 from the germline V gene are SEHNR and FQNEAQ (reference sequence).

This clonotype has only a few counts. The J gene is TRBJ2-7, the V gene TRBV4-1; 7 positions match TRBD1. Germline V gene lookup returns CDR1 MGHRA and CDR2 YSYEKL. The ends lost 2 bases at V and 0 bases at J; junction bases unmatched: 4. The CDR3 is made up of 15 amino acids. The CDR3 DNA is TGCGCCAGCAGCCAAAGACAGGGTAGCTCCTACGAGCAGTACTTC. It encodes CASSQRQGSSYEQYF.

This clonotype turned up a few times. The chain carries TRBV7-9 and TRBJ1-6; D unresolved. The CDR3 consists of 13 residues. In germline, CDR1 is SEHNR, CDR2 FQNEAQ (reference sequence). V was shortened by 5 bases and J by 7 bases, with 9 bases between the two germline ends. Written as DNA, the CDR3 is TGTGCCAGCAGCCAACCCAACAATTCACCCCTCCACTTT. It yields the protein CASSQPNNSPLHF.

This clonotype turned up a few times. This chain links TRBV9 with TRBJ1-1; a possible D gene is TRBD1 (6 bases). This CDR3 is 14 amino acids long. Per germline, CDR1 SGDLS and CDR2 YYNGEE. V lost 4 bases to trimming and J lost 4 bases, with 14 bases between them. This CDR3 is CASSPDSHVTEAFF. The CDR3 DNA follows: TGTGCCAGCAGCCCGGACAGTCATGTCACTGAAGCTTTCTTT.

This chain uses TRBV6-5 with TRBJ2-3, with D possibly being TRBD2 (5 bases). Trimming shortened V by 3 bases and J by 2 bases, and 12 bases separated the two germline ends. The CDR3 sequence is 15 residues long. The germline CDR1 and CDR2 sequences are MNHEY and SVGAGI. Here the CDR3 DNA reads TGTGCCAGCAGTTATAGAACTAGGTCCACAGATACGCAGTATTTT. Its translation is CASSYRTRSTDTQYF.

This clonotype was seen more than once but under ten times. This chain joins TRBV11-2 and TRBJ2-3; 14 positions agree with TRBD2. The germline CDR1 and CDR2 sequences are SGHAT and FQNNGV. CDR3 size: 18 residues. The V segment lost 3 bases and the J segment 1 base; nucleotides outside the gene matches: 6. CDR3 in DNA: TGTGCCAGCAGCTTTCCGGGACTAGCGGGAGCCGGCACAGATACGCAGTATTTT. Translating it yields CASSFPGLAGAGTDTQYF.

The table lists this clonotype with a few counts. CDR3 protein: CASSRGRNEAFF. The CDR3 DNA reads TGTGCCAGTAGTAGGGGGAGGAATGAAGCTTTCTTT. The genes are TRBV2 and TRBJ1-1; weak D call: TRBD1 (6 bases). V lost 9 bases and J 7 bases, leaving 15 bases between the germline ends. Germline V gives CDR1 SNHLY, CDR2 FYNNEI. The CDR3 loop spans 12 amino acids.

This clonotype occurred a few times. This rearrangement joins TRBV28 to TRBJ2-1; 9 bases are a match to TRBD1. The CDR3 loop spans 16 amino acids. V lost 4 bases to trimming and J lost 5 bases; unmatched junction nucleotides: 9. CDR1 is MDHEN, CDR2 SYDVKM, per germline. The CDR3 sequence: CASSSYRGRTDNEQFF. The DNA for the CDR3 is TGTGCCAGCAGTTCGTACAGGGGGCGCACCGACAATGAGCAGTTCTTC. The complete variable domain, with remaining parts taken from reference TRBV28 and TRBJ2-1, reads DVKVTQSSRYLVKRTGEKVFLECVQDMDHENMFWYRQDPGLGLRLIYFSYDVKMKEKGDIPEGYSVSREKKERFSLILESASTNQTSMYLCASSSYRGRTDNEQFFGPGTRLTVL.